The 5 T cell receptor beta chains reported below all come from one sample, sequenced in a study of blood T cell repertoires in COVID-19. The protocol was immunoSEQ multiplex PCR, while the TCRdb copy is restricted to in-frame clones and leaves out a portion. The sample consists of 120,000 to 150,000 clones, around 83% of them appearing once. The specimen was peripheral blood. The receptors come from a woman over 75 with acute or convalescent COVID-19.

Regarding this clone: This CDR3 is also generated by other DNA sequences in the sample. CDR3 sequence (DNA): TGTGCCAGCAGCGCGGGACTAGCGGAAGAGACCCAGTACTTC. Translating gives CASSAGLAEETQYF. The rearrangement joins TRBV9 to TRBJ2-5; 11 nucleotides agree with TRBD2. V trimming: 3 bases; J trimming: 3 bases; junction bases outside the gene matches: 1. The CDR3 runs to 14 residues. Germline loops: CDR1 SGDLS, CDR2 YYNGEE.

The rearrangement links TRBV5-6 to TRBJ1-6; perhaps TRBD1 as D (5 bases). V was cut by 1 base and J by 0 bases, with 11 bases left in between. The CDR3 runs to 17 residues. CDR1 is SGHDT, CDR2 YYEEEE, per germline. The CDR3 loop reads CASSLFAGGSYNSPLHF. In nucleotides, the CDR3 is TGTGCCAGCAGCTTGTTCGCGGGGGGCTCCTATAATTCACCCCTCCACTTT.

This sequence joins TRBV2 and TRBJ1-1, with 9 bases that match TRBD1. CDR3 size: 13 residues. J was trimmed by 4 bases and V by 5 bases; bases with no gene match: 2. Germline V lookup: CDR1 SNHLY, CDR2 FYNNEI. The CDR3 sequence is CASSTDRGTEAFF. CDR3 bases: TGTGCCAGCAGTACGGACAGGGGCACTGAAGCTTTCTTT.

V gene TRBV15 combines with J gene TRBJ2-7, with 7 bases aligning to TRBD2. The CDR3 runs 16 residues. J lost 2 bases, V lost 0 bases, and 7 bases had no gene match. Germline-derived CDR1 and CDR2 are LNHNV and YYDKDF (reference sequence). The CDR3 coding sequence is TGTGCCACCAGCAGAGAGTCGGCGGGAGCTCCCTACGAGCAGTACTTC. Translated: CATSRESAGAPYEQYF.

V gene TRBV24-1 combines with J gene TRBJ1-5; D uncertain. The CDR3 loop spans 16 amino acids. Trimming removed 9 bases at V and 4 bases at J, with 21 bases between. Germline V gene lookup returns CDR1 KGHDR and CDR2 SFDVKD. CDR3 nucleotide sequence: TGTGCCACCCCCTGTCCTAGGCAAATTAATAATCAGCCCCAGCATTTT. Its protein is CATPCPRQINNQPQHF.